The rows below give T cell receptor beta chains drawn from one sample of a study of blood T cell repertoires in COVID-19. Only in-frame clones appear in the TCRdb table, and some are missing; sequencing was by immunoSEQ multiplex PCR. The table shows 350,000 to 400,000 clones, with approximately 93% occurring only once. Sequenced material: PBMCs or T cells enriched from blood (not recorded which). The receptors were gathered from a woman aged 35 to 49 who had been exposed to COVID-19. Both conserved end residues are part of each CDR3. The size entry is marked missing in some rows and otherwise reads once, few, many or a size class.

v_call clone_size cdr3_aa
TRBV19 . CASSDRVNYGYTF
TRBV6-5 few CASRRASWDQPQHF
TRBV5-4 . CASSRAGSPNEQFF
TRBV12-5 . CASGRRGGDTEAFF
TRBV7-8 once CASSLVGRGSSSYNEQFF
TRBV3-1/TRBV3-2 . CASSPSDRLNTEAFF
TRBV29-1 . CSGRDSGANVLTF
TRBV10-3 . CAISESGRGYEQYF
TRBV7-9 once CASSRTSVEKLFF
TRBV11-2 . CASSLGDRDQETQYF
TRBV6-6 . CASSRPGQGGPTSGNTIYF
TRBV15 . CATSRDRQNPGDTQYF
TRBV5-4 . CASSPKTGSRTEAFF
TRBV3-1/TRBV3-2 few CASSQGDRSQSSYNSPLHF
TRBV25-1 . CASSPRGRGLGYGYTF
TRBV19 . CASSIDIGSLSRNEQFF
TRBV20-1 . CSASRQLMNTEAFF
TRBV9 . CASSVALLAGGHNEQFF
TRBV10-2 . CASSESMLSEKLFF
TRBV21-1 . CAGDRGHWNCGYTF
TRBV19 . CASSPRGAYEQYF
TRBV7-9 . CASSFDRGSSYEQYF
TRBV27 . CASRGGQGARETQYF
TRBV18 . CASSTQGAGVYNEQFF
TRBV5-6 . CASSAGGTYGYTF
TRBV27 once CASSLSFRGNNQPQHF
TRBV7-9 once CASSYEIGGRSYEQYF
TRBV7-3 once CASSLPCEIETQYF
TRBV18 . CASSPPWGEGHGQPQHF
TRBV5-1 . CASSLVGAGEKLFF
TRBV11-3 . CASSLERASGRYGKNIQYF
TRBV30 . CACSGGRAETQYF
TRBV6-5 . CASRIGTLSGNTIYF
TRBV5-4 . CASSRYSDYNSPLHF